This paragraph covers one T cell receptor (beta chain) sequence. Trimming took off 6 bases at V and 6 bases at J, with 20 bases between the two ends. The germline V gene encodes CDR1 SGHVS and CDR2 FQNEAQ. This CDR3 region has 16 residues. These data belong to a study of blood T cell repertoires in COVID-19. Across the whole study: T cells, B-cell-depleted T cells, or PBMCs supplied cDNA or gDNA.

The repertoire was sequenced with immunoSEQ multiplex PCR; TCRdb's copy has only in-frame clones and lacks some. Of around 700,000 clones listed, over 80% were seen once; the top ten hold roughly 0.25%. This chain uses TRBV7-8 with TRBJ1-4, with D perhaps matching TRBD1 (5 bases). The clonotype was recovered from a woman aged 18-29 years with acute or convalescent COVID-19. The material sequenced was peripheral blood. The CDR3 sequence: CASRSRDRGMDEKLFF. In DNA form, the CDR3 reads TGTGCCAGCAGGTCTCGCGACCGGGGGATGGATGAAAAACTGTTTTTT.